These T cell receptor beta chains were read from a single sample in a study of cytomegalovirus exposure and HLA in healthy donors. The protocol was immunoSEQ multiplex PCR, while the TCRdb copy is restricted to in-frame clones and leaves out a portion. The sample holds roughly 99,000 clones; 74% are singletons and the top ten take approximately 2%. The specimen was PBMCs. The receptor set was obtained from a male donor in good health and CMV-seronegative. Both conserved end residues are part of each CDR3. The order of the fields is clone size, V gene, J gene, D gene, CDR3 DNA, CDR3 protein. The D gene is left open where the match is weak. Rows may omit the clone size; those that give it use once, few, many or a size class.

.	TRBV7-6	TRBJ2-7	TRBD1	TGTGCCAGCAGCTTAGGGACAGGAGCTACCTACGAGCAGTACTTC	CASSLGTGATYEQYF
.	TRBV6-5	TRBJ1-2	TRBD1	TGTGCCAGCAGTTGGACAGGGGGCTATGGCTACACCTTC	CASSWTGGYGYTF
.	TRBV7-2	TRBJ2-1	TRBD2	TGTGCCAGCGAGAGGGATCGGGGAGGGGTTGAGCAGTTCTTC	CASERDRGGVEQFF
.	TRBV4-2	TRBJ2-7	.	TGTGCCAGCAGGGGACAGGCTAGCGGTCGTTACGAGCAGTACTTC	CASRGQASGRYEQYF
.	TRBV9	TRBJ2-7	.	TGTGCCAGCAGCCTTACGGCGGAAAACGAGCAGTACTTC	CASSLTAENEQYF
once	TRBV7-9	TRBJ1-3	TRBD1	TGTGCCAGCAGACCGGACAGGGTCTCTGGAAACACCATATATTTT	CASRPDRVSGNTIYF
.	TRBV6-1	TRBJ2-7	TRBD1	TGTGCCAGCAGTGAAACGACAGGGTACGAGCAGTACTTC	CASSETTGYEQYF
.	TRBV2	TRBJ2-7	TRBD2	TGTGCCAGCAGTGAGGCTCCGGACAGGGGACTAGCGGGGTACAGCTACGAGCAGTACTTC	CASSEAPDRGLAGYSYEQYF
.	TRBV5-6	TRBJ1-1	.	TGTGCCAGCAGCCGTGGGGCCTCACTACACACTGAAGCTTTCTTT	CASSRGASLHTEAFF
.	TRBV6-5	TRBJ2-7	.	TGTGCCAGCGCTTCCTCGCGCTCCTACGAGCAGTACTTC	CASASSRSYEQYF
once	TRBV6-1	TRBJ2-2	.	TGTGCCACACACCTTTACACCGGGGAGCTGTTTTTT	CATHLYTGELFF
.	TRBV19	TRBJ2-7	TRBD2	TGTGCCAGTAGGCTGTCTATAGCGGGAACCTACGAGCAGTACTTC	CASRLSIAGTYEQYF
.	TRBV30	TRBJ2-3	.	TGTGCCTGGAGTGATGTCGGGAAGACAGATACGCAGTATTTT	CAWSDVGKTDTQYF
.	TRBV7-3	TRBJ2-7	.	TGTGCCAGCAGCTTAGGGTTTAGGGGCTCCTACGAGCAGTACTTC	CASSLGFRGSYEQYF
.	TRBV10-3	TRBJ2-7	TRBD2	TGTGCCATCAGTGATTCTAGCGGGAAAATCTACGAGCAGTACTTC	CAISDSSGKIYEQYF
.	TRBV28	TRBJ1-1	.	TGTGCCAGCGATACAGGGCGAACTGAAGCTTTCTTT	CASDTGRTEAFF
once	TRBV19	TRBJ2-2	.	TGTGCCAGTAGCCTCGGGTCACAAACCGGGGAGCTGTTTTTT	CASSLGSQTGELFF
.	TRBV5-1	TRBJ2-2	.	TGCGCCAGCAGCCTGAGGAACACCGGGGAGCTGTTTTTT	CASSLRNTGELFF
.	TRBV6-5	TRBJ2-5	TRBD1	TGTGCCAGCAGTACCAACAGGGGGCGCGGGGAGACCCAGTACTTC	CASSTNRGRGETQYF
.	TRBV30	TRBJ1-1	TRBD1	TGTGCCTGGAGCGGTAACACAGGGGGCACTGAAGCTTTCTTT	CAWSGNTGGTEAFF
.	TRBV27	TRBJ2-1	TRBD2	TGTGCCAGCAGTGAACGGACTAGCGGGAGGCGATCCTACAATGAGCAGTTCTTC	CASSERTSGRRSYNEQFF
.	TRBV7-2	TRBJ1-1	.	TGTGCCAGCAGCTTAACGCGGGGCGCTGAAGCTTTCTTT	CASSLTRGAEAFF
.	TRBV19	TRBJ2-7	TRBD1	TGTGCCACCCACCCGGGGACAGGACCCTACGAGCAGTACTTC	CATHPGTGPYEQYF
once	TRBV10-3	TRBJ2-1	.	TGTGCCAGCCTGGGGAGGGGGAATGAGCAGTTCTTC	CASLGRGNEQFF
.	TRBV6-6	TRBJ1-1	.	TGTGCCAGCAGCGCGGTAGCTGTGAACACTGAAGCTTTCTTT	CASSAVAVNTEAFF
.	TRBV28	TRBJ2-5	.	TGTGCCAGCAGTTTAAATCCTAAGAGCCGAGAGACCCAGTACTTC	CASSLNPKSRETQYF
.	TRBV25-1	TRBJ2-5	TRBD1	TGTGCCAGCGGGGTGACATCAGGGGGCCTAAAAGAGCAGTACTTC	CASGVTSGGLKEQYF
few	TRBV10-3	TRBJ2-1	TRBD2	TGTGCCATCCAACTAGCGGGAACGAATGAGCAGTTCTTC	CAIQLAGTNEQFF
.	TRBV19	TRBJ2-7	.	TGTGCCAGTAGACTACAGGTCTCCTACGAGCAGTACTTC	CASRLQVSYEQYF
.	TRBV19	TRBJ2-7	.	TGTGCCAGTAGTATTAGACAGGCCCTCACCTACGAGCAGTACTTC	CASSIRQALTYEQYF
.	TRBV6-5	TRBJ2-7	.	TGTGCCAGCAGACTTTTCCAGGGTCGCGGCGAGCAGTACTTC	CASRLFQGRGEQYF
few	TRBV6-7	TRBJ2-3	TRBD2	TGTGCCAGCAGTTACTCGTGTCTAGCGGGGGTCACAGATACGCAGTATTTT	CASSYSCLAGVTDTQYF
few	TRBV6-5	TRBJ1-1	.	TGTGCCAGCAGTTACGGGCGGGGGCTGGGCACTGAAGCTTTCTTT	CASSYGRGLGTEAFF
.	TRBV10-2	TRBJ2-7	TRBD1	TGCGCCAGCAGTGAGTCGCCGGGACAGGGACACTACGAGCAGTACTTC	CASSESPGQGHYEQYF
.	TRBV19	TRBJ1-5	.	TGTGCCAGTGGCTTCAAGGGGGACAGCAATCAGCCCCAGCATTTT	CASGFKGDSNQPQHF
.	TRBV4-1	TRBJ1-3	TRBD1	TGTGCCAGCAGCCAGGGACAGGGACCTGGAAACACCATATATTTT	CASSQGQGPGNTIYF
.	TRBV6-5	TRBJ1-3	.	TGTGCCAGCAGGTTGACAACTGGAAACACCATATATTTT	CASRLTTGNTIYF
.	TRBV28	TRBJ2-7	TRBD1	TGTGCCAGCAGCTGGACAGGGGTCTCCTACGAGCAGTACTTC	CASSWTGVSYEQYF
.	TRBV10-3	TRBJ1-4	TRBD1	TGTGCCATCAGACGTACAGGGGAGGCTAATGAAAAACTGTTTTTT	CAIRRTGEANEKLFF